Listed here are 7 T cell receptor beta chains from one sample, sequenced in a study of T cell responses to AZD1222 COVID-19 vaccine. Using immunoSEQ multiplex PCR, the repertoire was profiled, and TCRdb retains in-frame clones only, with some absent. This table holds roughly 44,000 clones, nearly 85% found once. The sequencing here drew on peripheral blood, taken on day 0 of AZD1222 vaccination. The receptors here all came from an adult in good health.

The chain joins TRBV4-1 to TRBJ1-2; D ambiguous. This CDR3 has 15 amino acids. Trimming shortened V by 0 bases and J by 4 bases, and 12 bases separated the two germline ends. CDR1 MGHRA and CDR2 YSYEKL come from the germline V gene. The CDR3, as DNA: TGCGCCAGCAGCCAAGACATTAATTACAGCTATGGCTACACCTTC. It codes for CASSQDINYSYGYTF.

The genes are TRBV19 and TRBJ2-2, with D perhaps matching TRBD2 (5 bases). V lost 5 bases and J lost 0, with 10 bases in between. The CDR3 has 15 residues. CDR1 and CDR2 (germline): LNHDA, SQIVND (reference sequence). CDR3 amino acids: CASSSGSANTGELFF. Here the CDR3 DNA reads TGTGCCAGTAGTTCCGGTAGCGCGAACACCGGGGAGCTGTTTTTT.

The V call is TRBV7-9, the J call TRBJ1-3; 8 nucleotides align to TRBD1. The junction had 11 bases not matched to a gene; V was cut back by 4 bases and J by 0 bases. In germline, CDR1 is SEHNR, CDR2 FQNEAQ (reference sequence). CDR3 length equals 18 residues. CDR3 coding DNA: TGTGCCAGCAGCTCGGGACAGGCAAGCAGCCTCTCTGGAAACACCATATATTTT. Protein: CASSSGQASSLSGNTIYF.

V gene TRBV9 combines with J gene TRBJ2-7; 7 bases fit TRBD2. The CDR3 length is 16 residues. V lost 0 bases, J lost 7 bases, and 13 bases stayed unmatched. The germline CDR1 and CDR2 sequences are SGDLS and YYNGEE. CDR3 sequence: CASSVDGSGALVEQYF. The CDR3, as DNA: TGTGCCAGCAGCGTAGACGGGAGCGGGGCCTTAGTAGAGCAGTACTTC.

V is TRBV7-3 and J is TRBJ2-7, with D hard to call. V was shortened by 4 bases and J by 7 bases, with 8 bases between the two germline ends. This CDR3 has 11 amino acids. Germline loops: CDR1 SGHTA, CDR2 FQGTGA. The chain's CDR3 is CASSSLGEQYF. CDR3 nucleotide sequence: TGTGCCAGCAGCTCTCTTGGGGAGCAGTACTTC.

The chain links TRBV7-9 to TRBJ2-7, with TRBD1 as a possible D gene (7 bases). The length of the CDR3 is 13 residues. Germline-derived CDR1 and CDR2 are SEHNR and FQNEAQ (reference sequence). V lost 11 bases and J 1 base, leaving 15 bases between the germline ends. CDR3 nucleotide sequence: TGTGCCCTGGGGCAGGGGGGATCCTACGAGCAGTACTTC. It encodes CALGQGGSYEQYF.

V usage is TRBV14 and J usage is TRBJ2-7; perhaps D is TRBD1 or TRBD2 (6 bases each). The CDR3 covers 14 residues. V gave up 1 base and J gave up 6 bases, with 13 bases separating them. CDR1 and CDR2 (germline): SGHDN, FVKESK. CDR3 nucleotides: TGTGCCAGCAGCCAAGTTTACGGGGGCGCCGAGCAGTACTTC. Translated: CASSQVYGGAEQYF.